This T cell receptor (beta chain) was obtained from a study of shared clonotypes between healthy human individuals. The run depth of the assay was deep. Sequenced by immunoSEQ multiplex PCR; TCRdb stores in-frame clones only, minus some. The top ten hold about 12% of the sample, which has around 440,000 clones, over 60% seen once. The CDR3 length is 14 residues. Between the trimmed V and J ends, which lost 2 bases and 7 bases, there was a span of 11 bases. Per the germline V gene, CDR1 is SNHLY and CDR2 is FYNNEI. This clone was detected only a few times. The receptor's source is a woman between 35 and 50 years old in good health. Some clones in this sample may be carry-over from other donors' samples. This chain joins TRBV2 and TRBJ2-2; D remains unclear. The source material was PBMCs. The CDR3 DNA follows: TGTGCCAGCAGTGAAAACCGGGTGGGCGGGGAGCTGTTTTTT. It encodes CASSENRVGGELFF.